This T cell receptor beta chain was sequenced in a study of neoadjuvant nivolumab and ipilimumab in lung cancer. About the study: Patients got nivolumab 3 mg/kg on days 1, 15 and 29; combination added ipilimumab 1 mg/kg day 1. Findings and limits, study-wide: Pretherapy blood TCR richness correlated positively with resected tumor richness. Only a single major-pathologic-response sample was available for clonality analysis. From pretherapy to surgery, tumor richness and clonality rose with dual therapy.

V was clipped by 7 bases and J by 8 bases, with 15 bases between them. The CDR3 totals 12 residues. Germline CDR1 and CDR2: SQVTM and ANQGSEA. TCRdb's copy holds only in-frame clones and misses some; the assay was immunoSEQ multiplex PCR. The profile shows around 20,000 clones, more than 75% of them singletons. A word on this clone: No antigen is known for it.

The sequence was obtained from an adult with non-small cell lung cancer. This sample comprised tumor tissue, obtained after neoadjuvant nivolumab, alone or with ipilimumab, at or shortly before surgery. The chain carries TRBV29-1 and TRBJ2-1, with D tentatively TRBD2 (6 bases). The CDR3 loop reads CSANGLAYEQFF. As DNA, the CDR3 is TGCAGCGCGAATGGTCTAGCGTATGAGCAGTTCTTC.